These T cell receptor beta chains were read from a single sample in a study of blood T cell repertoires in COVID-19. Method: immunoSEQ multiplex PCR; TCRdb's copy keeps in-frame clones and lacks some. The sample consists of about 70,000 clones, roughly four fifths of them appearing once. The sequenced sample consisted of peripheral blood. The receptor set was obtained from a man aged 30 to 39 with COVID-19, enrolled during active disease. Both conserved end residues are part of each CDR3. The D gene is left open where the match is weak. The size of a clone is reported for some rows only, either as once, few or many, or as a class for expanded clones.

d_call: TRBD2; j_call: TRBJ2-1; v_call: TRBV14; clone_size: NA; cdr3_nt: TGTGCCAGCAGCCAAGCGGGGGGACATGAGCAGTTCTTC; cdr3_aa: CASSQAGGHEQFF
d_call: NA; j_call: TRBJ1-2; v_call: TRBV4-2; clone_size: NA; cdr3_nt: TGTGCCAGCAGCCAAGGTCTTCTGGTCGGCGGAGGCTACACCTTC; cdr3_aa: CASSQGLLVGGGYTF
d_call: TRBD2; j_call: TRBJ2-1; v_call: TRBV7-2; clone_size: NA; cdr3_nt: TGTGCCAGCAGCCGTACTAGCGGGAGTCAAAATGAGCAGTTCTTC; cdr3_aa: CASSRTSGSQNEQFF
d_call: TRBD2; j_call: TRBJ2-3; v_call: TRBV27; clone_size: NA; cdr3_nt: TGTGCCAGCAGTAGAGGGACTAGCGGGAGGGCCAGCATCACAGATACGCAGTATTTT; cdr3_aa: CASSRGTSGRASITDTQYF
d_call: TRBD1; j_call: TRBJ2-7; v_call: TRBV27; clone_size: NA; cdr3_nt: TGTGCCAGCATGGGGACAGGGGTTTTCGAGCAGTACTTC; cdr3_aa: CASMGTGVFEQYF
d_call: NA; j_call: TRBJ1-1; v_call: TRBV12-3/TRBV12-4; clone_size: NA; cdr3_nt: TGTGCCAGCAGTCGCACCAGGGATGAAGCTTTCTTT; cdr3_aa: CASSRTRDEAFF
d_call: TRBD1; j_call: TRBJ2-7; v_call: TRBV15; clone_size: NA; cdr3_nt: TGTGCCACCAGCAGAGATCCCAGGGGGCAGGGGAGTTACGAGCAGTACTTC; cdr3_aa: CATSRDPRGQGSYEQYF
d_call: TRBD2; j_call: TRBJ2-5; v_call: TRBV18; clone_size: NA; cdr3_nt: TGTGCCAGCTCCCTAACAGCGGGGGAGACCCAGTACTTC; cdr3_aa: CASSLTAGETQYF
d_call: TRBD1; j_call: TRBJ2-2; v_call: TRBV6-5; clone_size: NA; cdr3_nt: TGTGCCAGCAGTAAAACCACAGGGGTCCCCGGGGAGCTGTTTTTT; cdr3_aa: CASSKTTGVPGELFF
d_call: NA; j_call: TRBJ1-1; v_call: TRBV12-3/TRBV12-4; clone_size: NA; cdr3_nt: TGTGCCAGCAGTCCTAGGCGGGCTACTGAAGCTTTCTTT; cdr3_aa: CASSPRRATEAFF
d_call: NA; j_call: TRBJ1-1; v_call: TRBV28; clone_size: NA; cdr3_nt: TGTGCCAGCAAGACAGTCAACACTGAAGCTTTCTTT; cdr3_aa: CASKTVNTEAFF
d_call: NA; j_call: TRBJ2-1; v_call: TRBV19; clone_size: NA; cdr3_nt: TGTGCCAGTAGTATAGGTGGCAGTCCCTACAATGAGCAGTTCTTC; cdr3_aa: CASSIGGSPYNEQFF
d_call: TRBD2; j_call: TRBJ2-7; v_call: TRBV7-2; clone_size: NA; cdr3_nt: TGTGCCAGCAGCACAACCGGGACTAGCGACTACGAGCAGTACTTC; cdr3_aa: CASSTTGTSDYEQYF
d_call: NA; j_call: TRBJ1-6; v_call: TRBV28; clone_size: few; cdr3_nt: TGTGCCAGCAGTCCCCCGGCCACCAGGGCACCCCTCCACTTT; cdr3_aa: CASSPPATRAPLHF
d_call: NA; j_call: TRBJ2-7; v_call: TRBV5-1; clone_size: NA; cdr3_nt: TGCGCCAGCAGCCCTTCCACAGGGAAATACGAGCAGTACTTC; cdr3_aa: CASSPSTGKYEQYF
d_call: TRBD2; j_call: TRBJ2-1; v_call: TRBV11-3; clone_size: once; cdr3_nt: TGTGCCAGCAGCCCACGGGAGGGTCCCTACAATGAGCAGTTCTTC; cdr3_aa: CASSPREGPYNEQFF
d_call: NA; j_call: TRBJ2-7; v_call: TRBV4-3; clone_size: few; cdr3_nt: TGCGCCAGCAGCCAAGCCATAGCGGAGGCCTACGAGCAGTACTTC; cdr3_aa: CASSQAIAEAYEQYF
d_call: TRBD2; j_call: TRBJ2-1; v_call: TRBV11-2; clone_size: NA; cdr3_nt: TGTGCCAGCAGCTTATCCCTAGCGGGAACTAATGAGCAGTTCTTC; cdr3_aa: CASSLSLAGTNEQFF
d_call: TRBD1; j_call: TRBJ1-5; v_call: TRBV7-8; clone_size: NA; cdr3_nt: TGTGCCAGCAGCTTATCCTCCGGGACAGGGGGCGGCCAGCCCCAGCATTTT; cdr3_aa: CASSLSSGTGGGQPQHF
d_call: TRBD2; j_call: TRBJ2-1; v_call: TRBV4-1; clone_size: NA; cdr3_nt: TGCGCCAGCAGCCCTAACGGGAGGTCCTACAATGAGCAGTTCTTC; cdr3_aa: CASSPNGRSYNEQFF
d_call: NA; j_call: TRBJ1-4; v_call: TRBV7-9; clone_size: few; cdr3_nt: TGTGCCAGCAGCGCCGCCGGGGCGGGAAATGAAAAACTGTTTTTT; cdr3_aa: CASSAAGAGNEKLFF
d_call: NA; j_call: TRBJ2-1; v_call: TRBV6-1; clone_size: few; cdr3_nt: TGTGCCAGCAGTGAAGTAGCGGACCCCTACAATGAGCAGTTCTTC; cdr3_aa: CASSEVADPYNEQFF
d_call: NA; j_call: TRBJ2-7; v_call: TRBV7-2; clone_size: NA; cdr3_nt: TGTGCCAGCAGCTACAAGTCGGGGTTGAACGAGCAGTACTTC; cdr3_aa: CASSYKSGLNEQYF
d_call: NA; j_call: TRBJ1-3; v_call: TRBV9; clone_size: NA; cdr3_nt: TGTGCCGGGGGCTTCTCTGGAAACACCATATATTTT; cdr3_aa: CAGGFSGNTIYF
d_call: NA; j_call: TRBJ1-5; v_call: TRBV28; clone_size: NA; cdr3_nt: TGTGCCAGCAGTTCTGTCGGGGGTAATAAGCCCCAGCATTTT; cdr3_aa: CASSSVGGNKPQHF
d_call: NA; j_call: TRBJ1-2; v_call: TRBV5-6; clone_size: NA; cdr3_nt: TGTGCCAGCAGCTTTGGGGAGCTTGAGAGCTACACCTTC; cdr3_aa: CASSFGELESYTF
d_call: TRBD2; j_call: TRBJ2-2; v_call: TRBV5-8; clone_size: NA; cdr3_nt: TGTGCCACCTCGGGAGGGCTAGCGGTTACCGGGGAGCTGTTTTTT; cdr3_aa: CATSGGLAVTGELFF
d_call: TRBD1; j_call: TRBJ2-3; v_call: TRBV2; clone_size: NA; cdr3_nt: TGTGCCAGCAGCGGACAGGGCGAGACAGATACGCAGTATTTT; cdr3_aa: CASSGQGETDTQYF
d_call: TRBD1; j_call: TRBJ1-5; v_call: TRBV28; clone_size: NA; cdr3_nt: TGTGCCAGCAGTTTCCTTCCGGGACAGGGGATCAATCAGCCCCAGCATTTT; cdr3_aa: CASSFLPGQGINQPQHF
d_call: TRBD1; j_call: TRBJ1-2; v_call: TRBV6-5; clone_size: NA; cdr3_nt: TGTGCCAGCAGCCAAACGACAGGGACTGGCTACACCTTC; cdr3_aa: CASSQTTGTGYTF
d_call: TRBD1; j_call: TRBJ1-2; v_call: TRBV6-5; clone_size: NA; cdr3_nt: TGTGCCAGCAGTAGACAGGGGACTTCAAACTATGGCTACACCTTC; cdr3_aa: CASSRQGTSNYGYTF
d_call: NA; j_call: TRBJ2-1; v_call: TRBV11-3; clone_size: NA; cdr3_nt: TGTGCCAGCAGCTTAGGGACCGGACAGAGCTCCTACAATGAGCAGTTCTTC; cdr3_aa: CASSLGTGQSSYNEQFF
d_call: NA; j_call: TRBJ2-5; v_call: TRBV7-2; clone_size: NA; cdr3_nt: TGTGCCAGCAGCACCCAACAGGGGAGGGAGACCCAGTACTTC; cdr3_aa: CASSTQQGRETQYF
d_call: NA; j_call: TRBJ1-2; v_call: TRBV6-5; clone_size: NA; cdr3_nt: TGTGCCAGCAGTCCCACAGGTGAAGGCTACACCTTC; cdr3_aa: CASSPTGEGYTF
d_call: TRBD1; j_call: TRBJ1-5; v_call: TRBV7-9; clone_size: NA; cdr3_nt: TGTGCCAGCAGCAATACCGGGACAGGGGGCGGGTTGGGGAGCAATCAGCCCCAGCATTTT; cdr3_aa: CASSNTGTGGGLGSNQPQHF
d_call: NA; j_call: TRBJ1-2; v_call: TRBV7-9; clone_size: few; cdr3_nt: TGTGCCAGCAGCCCGCCCACAGGGCTAAAACTCTATGGCTACACCTTC; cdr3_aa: CASSPPTGLKLYGYTF
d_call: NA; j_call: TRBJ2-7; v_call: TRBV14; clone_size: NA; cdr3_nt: TGTGCCAGCAGCCAGGCGGGGGCCTCCTACGAGCAGTACTTC; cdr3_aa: CASSQAGASYEQYF
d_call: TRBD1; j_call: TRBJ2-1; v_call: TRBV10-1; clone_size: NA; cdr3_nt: TGCGCCAGCAGTTCCGGGACAGGGATCGAGCAGTTCTTC; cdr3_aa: CASSSGTGIEQFF
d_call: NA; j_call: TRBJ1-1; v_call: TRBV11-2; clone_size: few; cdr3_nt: TGTGCCAGCAGCTTATTCAGCACTGAAGCTTTCTTT; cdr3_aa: CASSLFSTEAFF
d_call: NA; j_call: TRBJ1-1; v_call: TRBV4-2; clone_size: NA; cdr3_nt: TGTGCCAGCAGCCAAGATGTTGACAGGATGAACACTGAAGCTTTCTTT; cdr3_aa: CASSQDVDRMNTEAFF
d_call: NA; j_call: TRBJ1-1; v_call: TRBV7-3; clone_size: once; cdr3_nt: TGTGCCAGCAGCTTAGGAGGACAGACGAACACTGAAGCTTTCTTT; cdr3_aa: CASSLGGQTNTEAFF
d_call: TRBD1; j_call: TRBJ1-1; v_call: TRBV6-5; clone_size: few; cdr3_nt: TGTGCCAGCAGCCACAGGGGGAACACTGAAGCTTTCTTT; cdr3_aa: CASSHRGNTEAFF
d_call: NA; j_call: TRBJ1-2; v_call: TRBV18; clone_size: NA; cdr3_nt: TGTGCCAGCTCACCCACAGCCGCTGATGGCTACACCTTC; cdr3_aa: CASSPTAADGYTF